Below are 5 T cell receptor beta chains sequenced from a single sample in a study of blood T cells in healthy people across ages. Sample-barcoded 5' priming and a J-beta primer mix drove a second PCR of roughly 7 to 11 cycles. TCRdb redid the calling of the 5' RACE reads with MiXCR, one entry per CDR3 protein. The table shows some 1.7 million distinct CDR3 sequences, with 28% occurring only once. Specimen: blood. These receptors all stem from a woman younger than 45 in good health.

This clonotype was recorded a few times. The rearrangement links TRBV7-2 to TRBJ1-2; the D is unclear. V was trimmed by 3 bases and J by 4 bases, leaving 15 bases between them. This CDR3 contains 15 residues. In germline, CDR1 is SGHTA, CDR2 FQGNSA. The CDR3: CASSLGSPSIYGYTF. The CDR3 bases are TGTGCCAGCAGCTTGGGCAGTCCGTCGATCTATGGCTACACCTTC.

This sequence joins TRBV3-1 and TRBJ2-5, with 9 bases that match TRBD2. This CDR3 comprises 21 residues. Trimming took 0 bases from V and 7 from J; bases not matched to a gene: 24. Germline loops: CDR1 LGHDT, CDR2 YNNKEL (reference sequence). CDR3: CASSQEIWGGSSGGTPRTQYF. In DNA, the CDR3 is TGTGCCAGCAGCCAAGAAATATGGGGGGGCAGTAGCGGGGGAACCCCTCGGACCCAGTACTTC.

This clonotype was counted only a few times. V and J are TRBV7-9 and TRBJ2-1; D may be TRBD1 or TRBD2 (5 bases each). The V and J ends lost 3 bases and 4 bases respectively, with 13 bases between them. Germline V gene data show CDR1 as SEHNR and CDR2 as FQNEAQ (reference sequence). CDR3 length: 15 amino acids. CDR3 residues: CASSLGTYDYNEQFF. The CDR3 DNA sequence: TGTGCCAGCAGCTTGGGGACCTACGATTACAATGAGCAGTTCTTC.

V is TRBV20-1 and J is TRBJ2-7; the D call may be TRBD1 or TRBD2 (6 bases each). Germline CDR1 is DFQATT and CDR2 is SNEGSKA (reference sequence). The CDR3 is 14 amino acids. With 0 bases removed from V and 6 bases from J, the gap between germline ends came to 15 bases. Here the CDR3 reads CSARDGGGSIEQYF. The CDR3 DNA is TGCAGTGCTAGAGATGGAGGGGGAAGTATCGAGCAGTACTTC.

This clonotype was seen repeatedly, ten times or more. J is TRBJ2-1 and V is TRBV7-9; TRBD2 is a possible D gene (6 bases). CDR1 is SEHNR and CDR2 is FQNEAQ in the germline V gene (reference sequence). The V end was cut by 1 base, the J end by 1 base, with 8 bases between. CDR3 length: 15 amino acids. The CDR3 nucleotides are TGTGCCAGCAGCTTAGTCCTAGCGTCCTACAATGAGCAGTTCTTC. It translates to CASSLVLASYNEQFF.